Presented here are 27 T cell receptor beta chains from one specimen sequenced in a study of response to subunit inactivated influenza vaccine. TCRdb reprocessed the RT-PCR reads via MiXCR and lists one record per CDR3 protein. The sample yields around 320,000 distinct CDR3 sequences, 20% to 25% seen once. Sequenced here: PBMCs from blood, sampled about 20 months after vaccination. These receptors came from a man aged 50 to 75 who received an inactivated influenza vaccine.

The V call is TRBV4-1, the J call TRBJ1-4; D is uncertain. V was pared by 2 bases and J by 0 bases, with 10 bases between. Germline V lookup: CDR1 MGHRA, CDR2 YSYEKL. CDR3 length: 16 residues. CDR3 region: CASSQSDPATNEKLFF. The CDR3 nucleotides are TGCGCCAGCAGCCAATCCGACCCGGCAACTAATGAAAAACTGTTTTTT.

This sequence joins TRBV29-1 and TRBJ2-5; D gene ambiguous. CDR1 is SQVTM, CDR2 ANQGSEA, per germline. The CDR3 is 11 amino acids. Deletions cut 6 bases from V and 2 bases from J, with 7 bases between. CDR3 region: CSVLFQETQYF. As DNA, the CDR3 is TGCAGCGTCCTTTTTCAAGAGACCCAGTACTTC.

The chain is built from TRBV20-1 and TRBJ1-5; 7 bases are shared with TRBD1. J was trimmed by 0 bases and V by 3 bases; bases with no gene match: 8. Per the germline V gene, CDR1 is DFQATT and CDR2 is SNEGSKA (reference sequence). The CDR3 is 16 residues long. For the CDR3, the DNA is TGCAGTGCTAGTTGGTCAGGGGGTAATAGCAATCAGCCCCAGCATTTT. This gives the protein CSASWSGGNSNQPQHF.

This clonotype was observed a handful of times. The rearrangement joins TRBV30 to TRBJ1-2; 8 positions agree with TRBD1. V lost 5 bases and J lost 5; bases outside the gene matches: 13. The germline gives CDR1 GTSNPN, CDR2 SVGIG (reference sequence). The CDR3 has 15 amino acids. CDR3 in DNA: TGTGCCTGGGCTTTCACCCAGGGGGCCGAATATGGCTACACCTTC. Translating it yields CAWAFTQGAEYGYTF.

This clonotype was counted a few times. This rearrangement joins TRBV4-3 to TRBJ2-3; 11 bases line up with TRBD2. The CDR3 spans 16 residues. The trim removed 1 base at V and 2 bases at J, leaving 2 bases unmatched. Germline V gene lookup returns CDR1 LGHNA and CDR2 YSLEER. CDR3 nucleotides: TGCGCCAGCAGCCAAGTAGCGGGGGGGCTCACAGATACGCAGTATTTT. Protein: CASSQVAGGLTDTQYF.

The rearrangement uses TRBV12-3 or TRBV12-4 and TRBJ2-7; TRBD2 might be the D (5 bases). Trimming took 3 bases from V and 0 from J, leaving 12 bases between them. The CDR3 has 15 residues. The CDR3 protein is CASSFLAPSSYEQYF. The CDR3 region has the DNA TGTGCCAGCAGTTTTTTAGCGCCAAGCTCCTACGAGCAGTACTTC.

In this sample, this clonotype turned up many times. The chain uses TRBV12-3 or TRBV12-4 and TRBJ1-1; D gene ambiguous. Trimming removed 3 bases from V and 5 bases from J, with 16 bases in between. This CDR3 is built from 15 residues. Here the CDR3 DNA reads TGTGCCAGCAGTTTCGCCAGCCCTTTATCGACTGAAGCTTTCTTT. Translating it yields CASSFASPLSTEAFF.

In DNA form, the CDR3 reads TGTGCCAGCAGTTTAGCGGGAGGGCCACTGCTGTTTTTT. This gives the protein CASSLAGGPLLFF. J is TRBJ2-2 and V is TRBV27; the match to TRBD2 covers 9 bases. This CDR3 is built from 13 residues. Germline V lookup: CDR1 MNHEY, CDR2 SMNVEV (reference sequence). The ends lost 2 bases at V and 13 bases at J; junction bases unmatched: 5.

The J gene is TRBJ2-7, the V gene TRBV12-3 or TRBV12-4, with D possibly TRBD1 on 6 matching bases. Trimming took off 7 bases at V and 1 base at J, with 14 bases between the two ends. This CDR3 is built from 14 residues. This CDR3 is CASTRGHQSYEQYF. In nucleotides, the CDR3 is TGTGCCAGCACAAGGGGACACCAATCCTACGAGCAGTACTTC.

CDR3 in amino acids: CASSFRGFQETQYF. In DNA, the CDR3 is TGTGCCAGCAGCTTTCGGGGCTTTCAAGAGACCCAGTACTTC. The V call is TRBV11-2, the J call TRBJ2-5; D tentatively fits TRBD1 or TRBD2 (5 bases each). Trimming removed 3 bases at V and 2 bases at J, with 10 bases between. CDR1 is SGHAT and CDR2 is FQNNGV in the germline V gene. The CDR3 runs 14 residues.

This chain connects TRBV18 to TRBJ2-7; D unclear. Germline-derived CDR1 and CDR2 are KGHSH and LQKENI. Between the trimmed V and J ends, which lost 4 bases and 3 bases, there was a span of 7 bases. This CDR3 has 12 residues. As DNA, the CDR3 is TGTGCCAGCTCACTAAACTTCTACGAGCAGTACTTC. It encodes CASSLNFYEQYF.

CDR3 sequence (DNA): TGCAGTGCACAGGGACTAGCGGGAGTACCCCAAACCCAGTACTTC. Amino acids: CSAQGLAGVPQTQYF. V usage is TRBV20-1 and J usage is TRBJ2-5; 14 bases are shared with TRBD2. The CDR3 has 15 residues. Germline V gene lookup returns CDR1 DFQATT and CDR2 SNEGSKA (reference sequence). Trimming at V came to 6 bases and at J to 8 bases, leaving 11 bases not matched to a gene.

This chain links TRBV12-3 or TRBV12-4 with TRBJ2-7; D unclear. Trimming removed 5 bases at V and 12 bases at J, with 20 bases between. This CDR3 contains 13 residues. This chain's CDR3 is CASSEFSESWRYF. The DNA of the CDR3 is TGTGCCAGCAGTGAATTTTCGGAGTCTTGGCGGTACTTC.

This clonotype was seen ten or more times. The J gene is TRBJ2-6, the V gene TRBV4-3, with D uncertain. CDR1 and CDR2 (germline): LGHNA, YSLEER. Deletions cut 1 base from V and 0 bases from J, with 13 bases between. The CDR3 covers 18 residues. The CDR3 spells CASSQGWSSLSGANVLTF. The DNA of the CDR3 is TGCGCCAGCAGCCAAGGATGGTCGTCACTCTCTGGGGCCAACGTCCTGACTTTC.

The chain has TRBV20-1 and TRBJ2-2, with D perhaps TRBD1 (5 bases). The CDR3 contains 17 residues. The V gene lost 0 bases and the J gene lost 2 bases, with 16 bases spanning the gap. CDR1 and CDR2 from the germline V gene are DFQATT and SNEGSKA (reference sequence). Here the CDR3 reads CSARDPLDSRNTGELFF. CDR3 coding DNA: TGCAGTGCTAGAGACCCTCTTGACAGCCGAAACACCGGGGAGCTGTTTTTT.

Only a few counts were recorded for this clonotype. The genes are TRBV11-2 and TRBJ1-5; possibly TRBD1 for D (6 bases). Germline loops: CDR1 SGHAT, CDR2 FQNNGV. This CDR3 has 18 residues. V gave up 1 base and J gave up 1 base, with 17 bases separating them. The CDR3 sequence: CASSLGTPGVLSNQPQHF. The CDR3 DNA reads as TGTGCCAGCAGCTTAGGAACGCCAGGGGTTTTGAGCAATCAGCCCCAGCATTTT. The full variable domain, in which reference TRBV11-2 and TRBJ1-5 provide the parts outside the CDR3, is EAGVAQSPRYKIIEKRQSVAFWCNPISGHATLYWYQQILGQGPKLLIQFQNNGVVDDSQLPKDRFSAERLKGVDSTLKIQPAKLEDSAVYLCASSLGTPGVLSNQPQHFGDGTRLSIL.

This clonotype was seen ten or more times. This sequence joins TRBV30 and TRBJ1-4, with 7 bases lining up with TRBD1. The length of the CDR3 is 12 residues. With V trimmed by 3 bases and J by 11 bases, 6 bases remained unmatched. Germline values: CDR1 GTSNPN, CDR2 SVGIG (reference sequence). CDR3 sequence: CAWRKTGYKLFF. CDR3 DNA sequence: TGTGCCTGGAGAAAGACAGGGTACAAACTGTTTTTT.

CDR3: CASSLGTVYTDTQYF. CDR3 coding DNA: TGTGCCAGCAGCTTAGGGACAGTTTACACAGATACGCAGTATTTT. The chain links TRBV7-8 to TRBJ2-3; D possibly corresponds to TRBD1 (6 bases). The germline V gene encodes CDR1 SGHVS and CDR2 FQNEAQ. There are 15 residues in the CDR3. V gave up 1 base and J gave up 2 bases, with 10 bases separating them.

Details on this clonotype: An end of the junction does not agree with germline; a read error may underlie this. The V and J genes are TRBV12-3 or TRBV12-4 and TRBJ1-1, with D possibly TRBD1 on 6 matching bases. The CDR3 length is 13 residues. The DNA of the CDR3 is TGTGCCGGCAGTTTCCACAGGGTCACTGAAGCTTTCTTT. It is translated as CAGSFHRVTEAFF.

This clonotype came up a few times. The V and J genes are TRBV30 and TRBJ1-1; 7 nucleotides agree with TRBD1. Trimming at V came to 5 bases and at J to 4 bases, leaving 7 bases not matched to a gene. CDR1 is GTSNPN and CDR2 is SVGIG in the germline V gene (reference sequence). The CDR3 contains 13 residues. The DNA of the CDR3 is TGTGCCTGGCTTCGACAGGGAGGCACTGAAGCTTTCTTT. This translates into CAWLRQGGTEAFF. The full variable domain, with the rest looked up from reference TRBV30 and TRBJ1-1, is SQTIHQWPATLVQPVGSPLSLECTVEGTSNPNLYWYRQAAGRGLQLLFYSVGIGQISSEVPQNLSASRPQDRQFILSSKKLLLSDSGFYLCAWLRQGGTEAFFGQGTRLTVV.

The chain carries TRBV7-2 and TRBJ2-3; D might be TRBD1 (5 bases). The CDR3 extends over 16 amino acids. Germline V gene sequence: CDR1 SGHTA, CDR2 FQGNSA. V lost 4 bases to trimming and J lost 2 bases, with 16 bases between them. CDR3 DNA sequence: TGTGCCAGCAGCTCCCTGGGGCGGATAAACACAGATACGCAGTATTTT. Translation gives CASSSLGRINTDTQYF.

The gene calls are TRBV6-1 and TRBJ1-2; 8 bases agree with TRBD1. CDR1 is MNHNS and CDR2 is SASEGT in the germline V gene. The CDR3 consists of 14 residues. The ends lost 6 bases at V and 6 bases at J; junction bases unmatched: 9. Here the CDR3 reads CASRETGGVDGYTF. The CDR3 nucleotides read TGTGCCAGCAGGGAAACAGGGGGTGTCGATGGCTACACCTTC.

This chain connects TRBV9 to TRBJ2-5, with 7 nucleotides matching TRBD1. CDR1 SGDLS and CDR2 YYNGEE come from the germline V gene. The CDR3 consists of 15 residues. The ends lost 0 bases at V and 3 bases at J; junction bases unmatched: 5. The CDR3 nucleotides are TGTGCCAGCAGCGTAGGGGGACAGCCTAAAGAGACCCAGTACTTC. This sequence encodes CASSVGGQPKETQYF.

This clonotype turned up a few times. The gene calls are TRBV10-3 and TRBJ2-7; D is uncertain. There are 13 residues in the CDR3. V dropped 4 bases and J dropped 2 bases, with 9 bases sitting between them. Looked up from germline, CDR1 is ENHRY and CDR2 is SYGVKD. This CDR3 is CAISAYRAYEQYF. CDR3 nucleotides: TGTGCCATCAGTGCTTATAGGGCCTACGAGCAGTACTTC.

This clonotype has just a few counts. V and J are TRBV29-1 and TRBJ1-3; D is unclear. This CDR3 spans 13 amino acids. V was clipped by 7 bases and J by 0 bases, with 10 bases between them. Germline CDR1 and CDR2: SQVTM and ANQGSEA. The CDR3 nucleotides are TGCAGCGCCACACCCTCCTCTGGAAACACCATATATTTT. As protein: CSATPSSGNTIYF.

J is TRBJ2-1 and V is TRBV20-1; TRBD2 matches 10 bases. The CDR3 loop spans 17 amino acids. Germline loops: CDR1 DFQATT, CDR2 SNEGSKA (reference sequence). Trimming took 5 bases from V and 6 from J; bases not matched to a gene: 16. The CDR3 loop reads CSAHHPGRAGGLNEQFF. The CDR3, as DNA: TGCAGTGCTCATCACCCCGGCAGAGCGGGAGGGCTCAATGAGCAGTTCTTC.

The V call is TRBV20-1, the J call TRBJ2-5; 11 positions match TRBD1. The germline gives CDR1 DFQATT, CDR2 SNEGSKA (reference sequence). V lost 3 bases, J lost 5 bases, and 11 bases stayed unmatched. CDR3 length equals 16 residues. This CDR3 reads CSASPPLGQGVETQYF. The CDR3, as DNA: TGCAGTGCTAGCCCCCCGCTGGGACAGGGGGTGGAGACCCAGTACTTC.